This record concerns one TCR beta chain sequence. Its antigen is currently unknown. This record belongs to a study of blood T cells in healthy people across ages. With a J-beta primer mix and a sample-barcoded 5' primer, a second PCR ran roughly 7 to 11 cycles. Researchers report that a template-switch adaptor with 12 random nucleotides tagged each cDNA molecule. TCRdb reprocessed the 5' RACE reads with MiXCR, giving one entry per CDR3 protein. The sample lists 1.5 million to 2 million distinct CDR3 sequences, roughly 52% occurring once. The extraction recovered at least 5.5 micrograms of total RNA per sample. Study-level findings and limits: CMV status of donors was unknown, possibly confounding expanded clonotype changes.

CDR1 MNHNS and CDR2 SASEGT come from the germline V gene. With 6 bases clipped from V and 1 base from J, the junction kept 5 bases outside the gene matches. The CDR3 is made up of 14 amino acids. The sample consisted of blood. The V call is TRBV6-1, the J call TRBJ2-5, with 7 bases lining up with TRBD1. The clonotype was recovered from a middle-aged woman in good health. In DNA, the CDR3 is TGTGCCAGCAGCGACAGGGATCCCCAAGAGACCCAGTACTTC. Residues: CASSDRDPQETQYF.